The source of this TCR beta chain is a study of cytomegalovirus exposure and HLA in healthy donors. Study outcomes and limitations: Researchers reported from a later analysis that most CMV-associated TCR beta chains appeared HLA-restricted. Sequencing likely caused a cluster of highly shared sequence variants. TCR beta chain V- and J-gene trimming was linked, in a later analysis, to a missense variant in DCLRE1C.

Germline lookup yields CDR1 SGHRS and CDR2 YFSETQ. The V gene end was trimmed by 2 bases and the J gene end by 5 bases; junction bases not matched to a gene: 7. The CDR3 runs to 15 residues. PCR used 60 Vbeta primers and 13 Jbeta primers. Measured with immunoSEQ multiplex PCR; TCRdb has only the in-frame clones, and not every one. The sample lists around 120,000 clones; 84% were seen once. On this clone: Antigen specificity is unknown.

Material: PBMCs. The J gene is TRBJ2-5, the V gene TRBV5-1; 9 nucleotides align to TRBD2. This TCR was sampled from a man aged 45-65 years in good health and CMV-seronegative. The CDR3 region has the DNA TGCGCCAGCAGCTTAGCGGGGGGCTTTGAGGAGACCCAGTACTTC. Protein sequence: CASSLAGGFEETQYF.